The 2 T cell receptor beta chains below come from one sample, sequenced in a study of T cell responses to AZD1222 COVID-19 vaccine. Generated by immunoSEQ multiplex PCR, the TCRdb table keeps only in-frame clones and is missing some. Of 70,000 to 95,000 clones in the sample, more than 70% were seen once. The sample in question was peripheral blood, obtained on day 0 of AZD1222 vaccination. The receptors come from an adult in good health.

For this clone: At one of its ends the junction is not consistent with the germline gene, which may arise from a read error. V gene TRBV3-1 (or the pseudogene TRBV3-2) combines with J gene TRBJ2-1, with TRBD2 as a possible D gene (7 bases). The CDR3 is made up of 13 amino acids. CDR1 LGHDT and CDR2 YNNKEL come from the germline V gene (reference sequence). The CDR3 region has the DNA TGTGCCAGCAGCCAAGATAAACGGGGGGCCAGGGTCTTC. Its translation is CASSQDKRGARVF.

This clone was observed a few times. The rearrangement uses TRBV19 and TRBJ1-2, with 8 positions matching TRBD1. The CDR3 totals 15 residues. Germline V CDR1 and CDR2: LNHDA, SQIVND (reference sequence). Trimming at V came to 0 bases and at J to 4 bases, leaving 4 bases not matched to a gene. CDR3 bases: TGTGCCAGTAGTATAGATCCTGGGACAGGCTATGGCTACACCTTC. This sequence encodes CASSIDPGTGYGYTF.